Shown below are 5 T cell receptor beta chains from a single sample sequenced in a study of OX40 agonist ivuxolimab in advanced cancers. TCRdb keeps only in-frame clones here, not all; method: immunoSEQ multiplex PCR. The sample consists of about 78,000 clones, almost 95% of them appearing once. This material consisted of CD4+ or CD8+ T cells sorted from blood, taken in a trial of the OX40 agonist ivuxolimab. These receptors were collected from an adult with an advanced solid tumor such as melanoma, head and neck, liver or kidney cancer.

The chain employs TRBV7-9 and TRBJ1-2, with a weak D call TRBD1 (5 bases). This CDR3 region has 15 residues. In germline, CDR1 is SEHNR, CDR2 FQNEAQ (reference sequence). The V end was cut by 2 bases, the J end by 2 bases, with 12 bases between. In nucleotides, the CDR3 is TGTGCCAGCAGCTTAAGGGGCGGGGAGAACTATGGCTACACCTTC. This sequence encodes CASSLRGGENYGYTF.

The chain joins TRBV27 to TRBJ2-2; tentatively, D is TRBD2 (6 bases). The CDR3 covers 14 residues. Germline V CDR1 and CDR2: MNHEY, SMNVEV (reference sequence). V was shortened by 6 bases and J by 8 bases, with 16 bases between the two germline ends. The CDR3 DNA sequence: TGTGCCAGCAGCCCTGGCAGGGCGGGGGGGGAGCTGTTTTTT. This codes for CASSPGRAGGELFF.

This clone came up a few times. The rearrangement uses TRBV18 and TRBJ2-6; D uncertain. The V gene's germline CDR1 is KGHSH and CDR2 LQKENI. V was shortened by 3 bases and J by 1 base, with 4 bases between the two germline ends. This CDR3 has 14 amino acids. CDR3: CASSPTSGANVLTF. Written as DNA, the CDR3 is TGTGCCAGCTCACCCACTTCTGGGGCCAACGTCCTGACTTTC.

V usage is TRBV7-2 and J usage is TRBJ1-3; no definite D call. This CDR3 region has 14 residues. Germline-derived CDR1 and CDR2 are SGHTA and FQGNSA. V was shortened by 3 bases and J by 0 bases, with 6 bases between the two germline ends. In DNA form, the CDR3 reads TGTGCCAGCAGCTTCACAGTCTCTGGAAACACCATATATTTT. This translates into CASSFTVSGNTIYF.

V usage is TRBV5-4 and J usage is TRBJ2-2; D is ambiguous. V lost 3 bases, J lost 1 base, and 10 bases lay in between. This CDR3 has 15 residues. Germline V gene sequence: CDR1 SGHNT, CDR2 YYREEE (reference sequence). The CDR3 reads CASSSRRENTGELFF. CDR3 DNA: TGTGCCAGCAGCTCCCGGCGAGAGAACACCGGGGAGCTGTTTTTT.